Listed below are T cell receptor beta chains from one sample, sequenced in a study. TCRdb called the 5' RACE reads again in MiXCR, with one record for every CDR3 protein. The sample has 45,000 to 70,000 distinct CDR3 sequences; 25% to 30% are singletons. Sequencing was performed on tumor-infiltrating memory CD4+ T cells sorted from the breast tumor. The receptor source for this set is a female donor with breast cancer. Both conserved end residues are part of each CDR3. The D gene is left open where the match is weak. Clone size is shown for a subset of rows, as once, few, many or a class of expanded clone.

TRBV20-1	TRBD2	.	TRBJ2-5	CSARVPAGGQETQYF	TGCAGTGCTAGAGTTCCAGCGGGGGGACAAGAGACCCAGTACTTC
TRBV6-5	TRBD1	many	TRBJ1-6	CASSPGGGRNSPLHF	TGTGCCAGCAGCCCCGGAGGGGGCAGGAATTCACCCCTCCACTTT
TRBV2	.	few	TRBJ2-1	CASREYLEQFF	TGTGCCAGCAGGGAGTATCTTGAGCAGTTCTTC
TRBV6-5	.	.	TRBJ2-2	CATLSGTNTGELFF	TGTGCCACCCTCTCCGGGACGAACACCGGGGAGCTGTTTTTT
TRBV3-1	.	.	TRBJ1-6	CASSQYGNSPLHF	TGTGCCAGCAGCCAATATGGAAATTCACCCCTCCACTTT
TRBV6-1	.	many	TRBJ1-1	CASSVTANTEAFF	TGTGCCAGCAGCGTTACAGCGAACACTGAAGCTTTCTTT
TRBV13	TRBD1	few	TRBJ2-1	CTSSTAPPTGDEQFF	TGTACCAGCAGCACAGCCCCTCCCACAGGGGATGAGCAGTTCTTC
TRBV7-8	.	.	TRBJ2-5	CASSLGVQGQETQYF	TGTGCCAGCAGCTTAGGGGTGCAGGGCCAAGAGACCCAGTACTTC
TRBV12-3/TRBV12-4	.	few	TRBJ1-5	CASSTGTFNQPQHF	TGTGCCAGCAGTACTGGGACATTTAATCAGCCCCAGCATTTT
TRBV11-3	.	.	TRBJ2-3	CASSLPERDTQYF	TGTGCCAGCAGCTTACCCGAACGAGATACGCAGTATTTT
TRBV28	TRBD1	.	TRBJ1-2	CATEQGDYGYTF	TGTGCCACGGAACAGGGGGACTATGGCTACACCTTC
TRBV6-5	.	few	TRBJ1-5	CASSLGSANQPQHF	TGTGCCAGCAGTTTGGGGTCAGCTAATCAGCCCCAGCATTTT
TRBV9	.	few	TRBJ2-1	CASSVAQFAGEQFF	TGTGCCAGCAGCGTAGCTCAATTCGCGGGGGAGCAGTTCTTC
TRBV9	.	.	TRBJ2-5	CASSADITQETQYF	TGTGCCAGCAGCGCGGACATCACCCAAGAGACCCAGTACTTC
TRBV4-2	.	few	TRBJ2-3	CASSQRTTDTQYF	TGTGCCAGCAGCCAACGAACCACAGATACGCAGTATTTT
TRBV4-1	.	many	TRBJ1-5	CASSQAGDQPQHF	TGCGCCAGCAGCCAGGCCGGAGATCAGCCCCAGCATTTT
TRBV28	.	few	TRBJ1-5	CASSWDDQPQHF	TGTGCCAGCAGTTGGGACGATCAGCCCCAGCATTTT
TRBV5-1	.	many	TRBJ1-2	CASSSAGTNYGYTF	TGCGCCAGCAGCTCGGCCGGGACAAACTATGGCTACACCTTC
TRBV28	TRBD2	.	TRBJ2-1	CASEIAGGGEQFF	TGTGCCAGCGAAATAGCGGGAGGGGGCGAGCAGTTCTTC
TRBV7-2	TRBD2	few	TRBJ2-5	CASSREGSGRGETQYF	TGTGCCAGCAGCCGCGAGGGAAGCGGGAGGGGTGAGACCCAGTACTTC
TRBV6-5	.	.	TRBJ1-2	CASSTGFNYGYTF	TGTGCCAGCAGTACAGGGTTTAACTATGGCTACACCTTC
TRBV6-2/TRBV6-3	.	.	TRBJ2-3	CASSPYTDTQYF	TGTGCCAGCAGTCCTTACACAGATACGCAGTATTTT
TRBV24-1	.	.	TRBJ1-2	CATSDFTGLDGYTF	TGTGCCACCAGTGATTTCACAGGGTTGGATGGCTACACCTTC
TRBV7-9	.	few	TRBJ2-1	CASSLSGNEQFF	TGTGCCAGCAGCTTAAGTGGCAATGAGCAGTTCTTC